The 6 T cell receptor beta chains below all came from one sample that was sequenced in a study of blood T cell repertoires in COVID-19. The method was immunoSEQ multiplex PCR; TCRdb's version includes in-frame clones alone and lacks a portion of them. The table records more than 85,000 clones, 81% of them present only once. The source material was peripheral blood. These receptor sequences come from a man older than 75 with acute or convalescent COVID-19.

This clone was picked up one time. The V and J genes are TRBV4-2 and TRBJ2-7; TRBD1 is a possible D gene (6 bases). This CDR3 is 15 amino acids long. CDR1 is LGHNA, CDR2 YNFKEQ, per germline. The V end was cut by 1 base, the J end by 4 bases, with 14 bases between. CDR3 amino acids: CASSQVGQGPYEQYF. The CDR3, as DNA: TGTGCCAGCAGCCAAGTCGGGCAGGGGCCGTACGAGCAGTACTTC.

The rearrangement joins TRBV24-1 to TRBJ2-2, with D perhaps TRBD1 (6 bases). V was shortened by 9 bases and J by 2 bases, with 12 bases between the two germline ends. The CDR3 consists of 14 residues. Germline V gene lookup returns CDR1 KGHDR and CDR2 SFDVKD. DNA for the CDR3: TGTGCCACCTCTGGACAGCTAAACACCGGGGAGCTGTTTTTT. Translating gives CATSGQLNTGELFF.

V usage is TRBV4-2 and J usage is TRBJ1-2; tentatively, D is TRBD1 (5 bases). This CDR3 comprises 15 residues. The germline V gene has CDR1 LGHNA and CDR2 YNFKEQ. The germline V and J ends were trimmed by 0 bases and 8 bases, with 16 bases remaining between them. The CDR3 DNA reads TGTGCCAGCAGCCAAGATCAAACAGGCCAGTGGGGCTACACCTTC. It is translated as CASSQDQTGQWGYTF.

V is TRBV2 and J is TRBJ2-5, with TRBD1 matching over 7 bases. Germline CDR1 SNHLY, CDR2 FYNNEI. Losses at the gene ends were 9 bases for V and 3 bases for J; bases not matched to a gene: 4. The CDR3 sequence is 12 residues long. The DNA of the CDR3 is TGTGCCAGTGGGACAGACGAAGAGACCCAGTACTTC. It encodes CASGTDEETQYF.

This clone was found once. This chain connects TRBV5-1 to TRBJ1-1; 8 bases agree with TRBD1. With V trimmed by 4 bases and J by 1 base, 6 bases remained unmatched. Germline CDR1 reads SGHRS; CDR2 reads YFSETQ. The CDR3 has 15 amino acids. CDR3 sequence: CASSGAGQGNTEAFF. The CDR3 DNA follows: TGCGCCAGCAGCGGCGCAGGACAGGGGAACACTGAAGCTTTCTTT.

The J gene is TRBJ1-5, the V gene TRBV18; possible D gene TRBD1, 5 bases. Germline CDR1 is KGHSH and CDR2 is LQKENI. V lost 1 base to trimming and J lost 0 bases, with 13 bases between them. The CDR3 is made up of 17 amino acids. The CDR3 DNA sequence: TGTGCCAGCTCACCACAATCGATCGGGGGTAGCAATCAGCCCCAGCATTTT. Protein: CASSPQSIGGSNQPQHF.